Here is one T cell receptor beta chain with its context. No antigen is known for it. Healthy Russian Caucasian donors spanned ages roughly 6 to 90 years. This sample is part of a study of blood T cells in healthy people across ages. Next came a second PCR, run for about 6 to 12 cycles, which used a sample-barcoded 5' primer along with a J-beta primer mix. Each cDNA molecule, via a template-switch adaptor with 12 random nucleotides, was tagged. Sequencing yielded, for each sample, at least 2.5 million paired-end reads carrying CDR3. TCRdb recomputed calls from the 5' RACE reads with MiXCR, one row per CDR3 protein. The sample yields 850,000 to 1,000,000 distinct CDR3 sequences, 48% seen once. V lost 2 bases to trimming and J lost 6 bases; unmatched junction nucleotides: 7. The length of the CDR3 is 14 residues. Germline lookup yields CDR1 ENHRY and CDR2 SYGVKD. General observations from the study: As naive T cell percentage varied, TCR beta diversity correlated strongly with it.

The chain links TRBV10-3 to TRBJ2-7; TRBD1 agrees at 7 bases. This receptor was identified in a man aged 25 to 45 in good health. Sequenced: blood. The CDR3: CAISEPGQLGEQYF. The CDR3 DNA reads as TGTGCCATCAGTGAGCCGGGACAGCTCGGCGAGCAGTACTTC.